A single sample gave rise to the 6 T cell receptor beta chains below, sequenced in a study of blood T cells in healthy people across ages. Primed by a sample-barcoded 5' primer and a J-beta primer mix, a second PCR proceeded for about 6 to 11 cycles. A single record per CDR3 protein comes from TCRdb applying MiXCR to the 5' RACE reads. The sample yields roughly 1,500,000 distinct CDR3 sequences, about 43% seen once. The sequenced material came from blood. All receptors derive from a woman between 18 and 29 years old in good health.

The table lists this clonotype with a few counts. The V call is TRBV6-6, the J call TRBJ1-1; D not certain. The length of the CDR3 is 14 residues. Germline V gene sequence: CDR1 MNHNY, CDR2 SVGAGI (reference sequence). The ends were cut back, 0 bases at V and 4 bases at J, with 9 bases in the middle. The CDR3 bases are TGTGCCAGCAGTTACTCGCGACGGGGCACTGAAGCTTTCTTT. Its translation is CASSYSRRGTEAFF.

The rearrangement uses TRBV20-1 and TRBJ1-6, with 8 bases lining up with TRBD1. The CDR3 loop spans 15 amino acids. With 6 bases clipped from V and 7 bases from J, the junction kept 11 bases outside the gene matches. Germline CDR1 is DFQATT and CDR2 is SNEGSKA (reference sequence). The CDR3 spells CSAAHRTGNNSPLHF. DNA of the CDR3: TGCAGTGCCGCACACCGGACAGGGAACAATTCACCCCTCCACTTT.

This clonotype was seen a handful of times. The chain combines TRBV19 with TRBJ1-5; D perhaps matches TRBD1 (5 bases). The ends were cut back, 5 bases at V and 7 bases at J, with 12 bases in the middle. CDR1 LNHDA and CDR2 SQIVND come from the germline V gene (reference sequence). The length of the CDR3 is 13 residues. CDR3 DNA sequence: TGTGCCAGTAGTCAGGGAAGTCAGCAGCCCCAGCATTTT. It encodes CASSQGSQQPQHF.

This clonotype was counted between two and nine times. CDR3 nucleotides: TGCGCCAGCAGCCAAGAGAGACAGGGGCTTCATCAGCCCCAGCATTTT. Its translation is CASSQERQGLHQPQHF. The genes are TRBV4-1 and TRBJ1-5, with 8 bases identical to TRBD1. V lost 0 bases and J lost 5; bases outside the gene matches: 6. The CDR3 sequence is 16 residues long. The germline V gene encodes CDR1 MGHRA and CDR2 YSYEKL.

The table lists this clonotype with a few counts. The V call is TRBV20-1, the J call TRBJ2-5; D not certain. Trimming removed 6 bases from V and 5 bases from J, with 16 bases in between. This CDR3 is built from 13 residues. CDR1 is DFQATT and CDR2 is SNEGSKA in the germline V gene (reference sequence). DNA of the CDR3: TGCAGTGCCACTAAAACGGAGACGGAGACCCAGTACTTC. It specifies CSATKTETETQYF.

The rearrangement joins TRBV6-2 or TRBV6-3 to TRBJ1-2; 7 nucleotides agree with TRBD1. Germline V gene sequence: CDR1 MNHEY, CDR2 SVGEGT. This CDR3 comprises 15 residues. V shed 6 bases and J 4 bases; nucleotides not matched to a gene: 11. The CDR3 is CASRRSGDSGYGYTF. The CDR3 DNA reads TGTGCCAGCAGGAGATCAGGGGACAGTGGCTATGGCTACACCTTC.